This T cell receptor beta chain appears in the sequencing data of a study of response to subunit inactivated influenza vaccine. V was pared by 5 bases and J by 4 bases, with 8 bases of the junction left unmatched. This CDR3 spans 15 amino acids. CDR1 and CDR2 from the germline V gene are SGHVS and FNYEAQ. MiXCR, applied by TCRdb to the RT-PCR reads, yields one record per CDR3 protein. This table holds 450,000 to 500,000 distinct CDR3 sequences, approximately 10% found once. The chain recombines TRBV7-6 with TRBJ1-1; 9 bases are shared with TRBD1. This specimen consisted of PBMCs from blood, obtained more than 35 days after vaccination. The sequence was obtained from a man aged 45-65 years who received an inactivated influenza vaccine. CDR3 sequence (DNA): TGTGCCAGCAGCACCCGGACAGGGGCCGGCACTGAAGCTTTCTTT. It translates to CASSTRTGAGTEAFF.